Here is one T cell receptor beta chain with its context. What it recognizes is unknown. The data were taken from a study of cytomegalovirus exposure and HLA in healthy donors. Study-wide findings and caveats: TCR beta chains numbering more than 150 were designated cytomegalovirus-associated.

Researchers ran the PCR with 60 Vbeta and 13 Jbeta primers. The protocol was immunoSEQ multiplex PCR, while the TCRdb copy is restricted to in-frame clones and leaves out a portion. The sample has about 110,000 clones, less than 70% seen once. CDR1 is MNHNS, CDR2 SASEGT, per germline. CDR3 size: 15 residues. V was shortened by 4 bases and J by 0 bases, with 10 bases between the two germline ends. The source of this sequence is a woman in her 70s in good health and CMV-seropositive. The sequenced sample consisted of PBMCs. This rearrangement joins TRBV6-1 to TRBJ1-3; TRBD1 might be the D (5 bases). CDR3 in amino acids: CASSAGHSSGNTIYF. CDR3 coding DNA: TGTGCCAGCAGTGCCGGACACAGCTCTGGAAACACCATATATTTT.